Shown below are 23 T cell receptor beta chains from a single sample sequenced in a study of blood T cell repertoires in COVID-19. Data came from immunoSEQ multiplex PCR; TCRdb stores just in-frame clones and leaves some out. The sample holds some 200,000 clones, about 88% seen once. What was sequenced was PBMCs or T cells enriched from blood (not recorded which). All receptors derive from a woman aged 25-40 years who had recovered from COVID-19.

The chain uses TRBV6-4 and TRBJ2-1, with 12 positions matching TRBD2. From germline, CDR1 is MRHNA and CDR2 SNTAGT. This CDR3 is built from 14 residues. The J segment lost 4 bases and the V segment lost 8 bases, leaving 3 bases of the junction unmatched. The CDR3 sequence: CASSLAGGYNEQFF. CDR3 DNA: TGTGCCAGCTCCCTAGCGGGGGGGTACAATGAGCAGTTCTTC.

This chain uses TRBV5-1 with TRBJ2-1; possibly TRBD2 for D (5 bases). The length of the CDR3 is 18 residues. The germline gives CDR1 SGHRS, CDR2 YFSETQ. V lost 0 bases to trimming and J lost 5 bases, with 21 bases between them. CDR3 sequence: CASSLDHGLKAAHNEQFF. The DNA for the CDR3 is TGCGCCAGCAGCTTGGATCACGGGCTAAAAGCGGCCCACAATGAGCAGTTCTTC.

The J gene is TRBJ2-5, the V gene TRBV5-1; 9 positions agree with TRBD1. V lost 3 bases to trimming and J lost 4 bases; unmatched junction nucleotides: 1. The CDR3 loop spans 13 amino acids. Germline-derived CDR1 and CDR2 are SGHRS and YFSETQ. CDR3 coding DNA: TGCGCCAGCAGCTCGACAGGGGGAGAGACCCAGTACTTC. It translates to CASSSTGGETQYF.

The chain couples TRBV28 to TRBJ1-4; 7 positions agree with TRBD1. The CDR3 loop spans 15 amino acids. CDR1 is MDHEN, CDR2 SYDVKM, per germline. V dropped 4 bases and J dropped 5; count of bases not matched to a gene: 7. The CDR3 sequence: CASSSPGQWNEKLFF. In DNA form, the CDR3 reads TGTGCCAGCAGTTCCCCGGGACAGTGGAATGAAAAACTGTTTTTT.

The V and J genes are TRBV5-1 and TRBJ2-7, with TRBD1 matching over 7 bases. This CDR3 has 14 residues. After removal of 5 bases from V and 2 bases from J, the junction contained 7 bases not matched to a gene. Looked up from germline, CDR1 is SGHRS and CDR2 is YFSETQ. The CDR3 DNA sequence: TGCGCCAGCAGTACCGGGACAGCAGCCTACGAGCAGTACTTC. Its translation: CASSTGTAAYEQYF.

V usage is TRBV28 and J usage is TRBJ2-7, with D tentatively TRBD1 (6 bases). CDR1 MDHEN and CDR2 SYDVKM come from the germline V gene. V dropped 5 bases and J dropped 3 bases, with 11 bases sitting between them. This CDR3 is built from 13 residues. CDR3 amino acids: CASSPQQGYEQYF. Here the CDR3 DNA reads TGTGCCAGCAGTCCCCAACAGGGCTACGAGCAGTACTTC. Looking up the rest from reference TRBV28 and TRBJ2-7 gives the full variable domain: DVKVTQSSRYLVKRTGEKVFLECVQDMDHENMFWYRQDPGLGLRLIYFSYDVKMKEKGDIPEGYSVSREKKERFSLILESASTNQTSMYLCASSPQQGYEQYFGPGTRLTVT.

The chain links TRBV4-3 to TRBJ1-2, with 7 nucleotides matching TRBD1. CDR3 size: 14 residues. Germline CDR1 LGHNA, CDR2 YSLEER. J was trimmed by 4 bases and V by 7 bases; bases with no gene match: 9. DNA for the CDR3: TGCGCCAGCAACCCATCGGGACAGCCCTATGGCTACACCTTC. It is translated as CASNPSGQPYGYTF.

The chain combines TRBV7-2 with TRBJ1-2; D possibly corresponds to TRBD1 (5 bases). Per germline, CDR1 SGHTA and CDR2 FQGNSA. This CDR3 has 13 residues. The V and J ends lost 3 bases and 0 bases respectively, with 5 bases between them. CDR3 in amino acids: CASSLTANYGYTF. CDR3 sequence (DNA): TGTGCCAGCAGCTTGACAGCTAACTATGGCTACACCTTC.

Details on this clone: Other nucleotide sequences from this sample produce the same CDR3. The chain joins TRBV5-1 to TRBJ2-5; D not certain. Trimming took off 4 bases at V and 3 bases at J, with 13 bases between the two ends. This CDR3 contains 14 residues. Germline V gene sequence: CDR1 SGHRS, CDR2 YFSETQ. The CDR3 protein is CASSPVGSKETQYF. In nucleotides, the CDR3 is TGCGCCAGCAGCCCCGTGGGCAGTAAAGAGACCCAGTACTTC.

This rearrangement joins TRBV6-2 or TRBV6-3 to TRBJ2-5, with TRBD2 as a possible D gene (5 bases). The V gene lost 0 bases and the J gene lost 2 bases, with 10 bases spanning the gap. This CDR3 has 15 residues. Germline values: CDR1 MNHEY, CDR2 SVGEGT. CDR3 amino acids: CASSYSIGVQETQYF. The CDR3 coding sequence is TGTGCCAGCAGTTACTCGATCGGGGTTCAAGAGACCCAGTACTTC.

This sequence joins TRBV3-1 (or the pseudogene TRBV3-2) and TRBJ2-3; 8 bases agree with TRBD1. The CDR3 is 15 residues long. CDR1 is LGHDT and CDR2 is YNNKEL in the germline V gene (reference sequence). The V segment lost 3 bases and the J segment 2 bases; nucleotides outside the gene matches: 4. Here the CDR3 DNA reads TGTGCCAGCAGCCATGAGGACAGGGTCACAGATACGCAGTATTTT. Translated, it gives CASSHEDRVTDTQYF.

The V call is TRBV25-1, the J call TRBJ1-4; TRBD1 might be the D (5 bases). Per germline, CDR1 MGHDK and CDR2 SYGVNS. The V and J ends lost 3 bases and 3 bases respectively, with 11 bases between them. The CDR3 is made up of 15 amino acids. CDR3 sequence reads: CASSDPTEANEKLFF. Here the CDR3 DNA reads TGTGCCAGCAGTGACCCGACAGAAGCTAATGAAAAACTGTTTTTT.

The chain recombines TRBV5-5 with TRBJ1-5; TRBD1 matches at 9 bases. CDR1 and CDR2 (germline): SGHKS, YYEKEE (reference sequence). The V segment lost 4 bases and the J segment 5 bases; nucleotides outside the gene matches: 4. The CDR3 extends over 14 amino acids. CDR3 coding DNA: TGTGCCAGCAGCCCGGGACAGGGAGATCAGCCCCAGCATTTT. This encodes CASSPGQGDQPQHF.

This clone was detected only a few times. CDR3 sequence: CASSLPAGELFF. CDR3 in DNA: TGTGCCAGCAGCCTACCGGCCGGGGAGCTGTTTTTT. V and J are TRBV5-6 and TRBJ2-2; D remains ambiguous. CDR3 length equals 12 residues. Looked up from germline, CDR1 is SGHDT and CDR2 is YYEEEE. V shed 4 bases and J shed 6 bases, with 7 bases lying between them.

The rearrangement uses TRBV19 and TRBJ2-1; 8 bases map to TRBD1. The CDR3 has 13 residues. Germline V gene lookup returns CDR1 LNHDA and CDR2 SQIVND (reference sequence). J lost 3 bases, V lost 7 bases, and 2 bases had no gene match. The DNA of the CDR3 is TGTGCCAGTAACAGGGGGAACTACAATGAGCAGTTCTTC. It codes for CASNRGNYNEQFF.

The chain employs TRBV12-2 and TRBJ2-2; the table's D call of TRBD1 was not tested on the DNA. TRBV12-2 is reported as a pseudogene. This CDR3 is 18 amino acids long. The CDR3 reads CASRLTAPGAINTGELFF. CDR3 coding DNA: TGTGCAAGTCGCCTTACTGCCCCAGGGGCGATTAACACCGGGGAGCTGTTTTTT.

This chain links TRBV7-2 with TRBJ2-2, with D unclear. This CDR3 region has 17 residues. The V end was cut by 1 base, the J end by 0 bases, with 12 bases between. The germline V gene has CDR1 SGHTA and CDR2 FQGNSA. The CDR3: CASSLESAATNTGELFF. The DNA for the CDR3 is TGTGCCAGCAGCTTAGAATCGGCAGCGACGAACACCGGGGAGCTGTTTTTT.

The chain links TRBV4-2 to TRBJ2-7; D possibly corresponds to TRBD1 (6 bases). CDR1 is LGHNA and CDR2 is YNFKEQ in the germline V gene. The CDR3 runs 12 residues. V shed 4 bases and J shed 8 bases, with 12 bases lying between them. CDR3 nucleotide sequence: TGTGCCAGCAGCCCCGGGACACCAAAGCAGTACTTC. Its protein is CASSPGTPKQYF.

J is TRBJ2-5 and V is TRBV19; D possibly corresponds to TRBD1 (6 bases). Germline values: CDR1 LNHDA, CDR2 SQIVND (reference sequence). V was shortened by 3 bases and J by 2 bases, with 13 bases between the two germline ends. CDR3 length equals 15 residues. CDR3 sequence: CASSISQTGQETQYF. CDR3 nucleotide sequence: TGTGCCAGTAGTATTTCCCAGACAGGACAAGAGACCCAGTACTTC.

J is TRBJ1-4 and V is TRBV5-1; TRBD1 matches 9 bases. The junction had 5 bases not matched to a gene; V was cut back by 0 bases and J by 8 bases. CDR1 and CDR2 (germline): SGHRS, YFSETQ. The CDR3 loop spans 15 amino acids. The CDR3 coding sequence is TGCGCCAGCAGCTTGGAAGGGACAGGGAACGAAAAACTGTTTTTT. Protein sequence: CASSLEGTGNEKLFF. Based on the CDR3 plus reference TRBV5-1 and TRBJ1-4, the full variable domain is KAGVTQTPRYLIKTRGQQVTLSCSPISGHRSVSWYQQTPGQGLQFLFEYFSETQRNKGNFPGRFSGRQFSNSRSEMNVSTLELGDSALYLCASSLEGTGNEKLFFGSGTQLSVL.

The chain has TRBV28 and TRBJ2-5; 7 bases fit TRBD2. The CDR3 length is 15 residues. From germline, CDR1 is MDHEN and CDR2 SYDVKM. The V gene end was trimmed by 5 bases and the J gene end by 5 bases; junction bases not matched to a gene: 11. Here the CDR3 reads CASSTSWGGRETQYF. CDR3 sequence (DNA): TGTGCCAGCAGTACGAGCTGGGGGGGTCGTGAGACCCAGTACTTC.

The chain couples TRBV14 to TRBJ1-4, with TRBD1 as a possible D gene (6 bases). Germline V gene lookup returns CDR1 SGHDN and CDR2 FVKESK. V was shortened by 4 bases and J by 3 bases, with 15 bases between the two germline ends. The CDR3 is 16 amino acids. CDR3 in amino acids: CASSRNHQGPNEKLFF. The CDR3 DNA reads TGTGCCAGCAGCCGCAATCATCAGGGGCCTAATGAAAAACTGTTTTTT. Supplemented by reference TRBV14 and TRBJ1-4, the full variable domain reads EAGVTQFPSHSVIEKGQTVTLRCDPISGHDNLYWYRRVMGKEIKFLLHFVKESKQDESGMPNNRFLAERTGGTYSTLKVQPAELEDSGVYFCASSRNHQGPNEKLFFGSGTQLSVL.

A word on this clone: The identical CDR3 is also encoded by other nucleotide sequences in the sample. V usage is TRBV7-9 and J usage is TRBJ2-5; D call uncertain. V was shortened by 1 base and J by 4 bases, with 4 bases between the two germline ends. Germline assignment: CDR1 SEHNR and CDR2 FQNEAQ (reference sequence). The CDR3 is made up of 12 amino acids. CDR3: CASSLVGETQYF. The CDR3 coding sequence is TGTGCCAGCAGCTTAGTCGGAGAGACCCAGTACTTC.